The 31 T cell receptor beta chains in this list originate from one sample, sequenced in a study of human T cells and chemical hapten exposure. One entry per CDR3 protein, called by TCRdb with MiXCR from the RACE reads. The sample includes some 190,000 distinct CDR3 sequences, 20% to 25% seen only once; the top ten take about 6.7%. Time point meaning: patch test 1, 2 weeks after DPC sensitization. Treatment in this sample: therapeutic diphenylcyclopropenone sensitization with weekly scalp DPC. Sequences were derived from whole blood, sampled in connection with sensitization to the hapten diphenylcyclopropenone (DPC). These receptors were obtained from a woman aged 45-60 years with alopecia areata. Some clones in this sample may be carry-over from other donors' samples.

This clonotype was seen only a few times. V is TRBV20-1 and J is TRBJ2-5, with TRBD2 matching 13 bases. CDR1 and CDR2 from the germline V gene are DFQATT and SNEGSKA (reference sequence). The trim removed 0 bases at V and 5 bases at J, leaving 9 bases unmatched. The CDR3 is 17 amino acids. This chain's CDR3 is CSARDPRGLAGVETQYF. The CDR3 coding sequence is TGCAGTGCTAGAGATCCCCGCGGACTAGCGGGAGTTGAGACCCAGTACTTC.

The J gene is TRBJ2-2, the V gene TRBV5-4; 10 bases align to TRBD2. Germline assignment: CDR1 SGHNT and CDR2 YYREEE (reference sequence). J was trimmed by 3 bases and V by 5 bases; bases with no gene match: 7. This CDR3 is 16 amino acids long. The CDR3 loop is CASSPSGRVDTGELFF. The CDR3 DNA is TGTGCCAGCAGTCCGAGCGGGAGGGTCGACACCGGGGAGCTGTTTTTT.

This chain uses TRBV27 with TRBJ2-1; 8 nucleotides agree with TRBD1. The J segment lost 5 bases and the V segment lost 7 bases, leaving 25 bases of the junction unmatched. This CDR3 contains 20 residues. Looked up from germline, CDR1 is MNHEY and CDR2 is SMNVEV (reference sequence). CDR3 region: CASKSKKQGGGGIVDNEQFF. The CDR3, as DNA: TGTGCCAGCAAATCGAAGAAACAGGGGGGTGGCGGGATTGTGGACAATGAGCAGTTCTTC.

The rearrangement joins TRBV3-1 to TRBJ1-3, with D possibly TRBD1 on 5 matching bases. With 1 base removed from V and 2 bases from J, the gap between germline ends came to 9 bases. The CDR3 totals 15 residues. The germline V gene has CDR1 LGHDT and CDR2 YNNKEL (reference sequence). In DNA, the CDR3 is TGTGCCAGCAGCCAAGCGGGGCAGGCTGGAAACACCATATATTTT. It codes for CASSQAGQAGNTIYF. Complete variable domain (other parts from reference TRBV3-1 and TRBJ1-3): DTAVSQTPKYLVTQMGNDKSIKCEQNLGHDTMYWYKQDSKKFLKIMFSYNNKELIINETVPNRFSPKSPDKAHLNLHINSLELGDSAVYFCASSQAGQAGNTIYFGEGSWLTVV.

There are a few counts of this clonotype. The chain couples TRBV11-2 to TRBJ1-2; D remains unclear. The CDR3 sequence is 12 residues long. V was clipped by 1 base and J by 7 bases, with 7 bases between them. CDR1 and CDR2 from the germline V gene are SGHAT and FQNNGV. The CDR3 spells CASSLVRSGYTF. As DNA, the CDR3 is TGTGCCAGCAGCTTAGTACGGAGTGGCTACACCTTC. The full variable domain, with the rest looked up from reference TRBV11-2 and TRBJ1-2, is EAGVAQSPRYKIIEKRQSVAFWCNPISGHATLYWYQQILGQGPKLLIQFQNNGVVDDSQLPKDRFSAERLKGVDSTLKIQPAKLEDSAVYLCASSLVRSGYTFGSGTRLTVV.

This clonotype was found a few times. This chain links TRBV7-9 with TRBJ2-5, with 9 bases matching TRBD2. CDR3 length: 19 residues. The V gene end was trimmed by 3 bases and the J gene end by 1 base; junction bases not matched to a gene: 15. Per the germline V gene, CDR1 is SEHNR and CDR2 is FQNEAQ (reference sequence). CDR3 loop: CASSLGTSYSGPSQETQYF. The CDR3, as DNA: TGTGCCAGCAGCTTGGGGACTAGCTATTCCGGTCCCTCCCAAGAGACCCAGTACTTC.

The chain joins TRBV20-1 to TRBJ2-7; possible D gene TRBD1, 6 bases. CDR1 is DFQATT and CDR2 is SNEGSKA in the germline V gene (reference sequence). The CDR3 is 14 residues long. V lost 5 bases, J lost 4 bases, and 18 bases lay in between. The CDR3 DNA reads as TGCAGTGCTCCTATTCCGGGACACAAGTACGAGCAGTACTTC. Translation gives CSAPIPGHKYEQYF.

The V and J genes are TRBV10-2 and TRBJ1-1; weak D call: TRBD1 (6 bases). This CDR3 has 15 amino acids. Germline loops: CDR1 WSHSY, CDR2 SAAADI. The V end lost 6 bases, the J end lost 5 bases, and 19 bases lay between the germline ends. The CDR3 bases are TGCGCCAGCAGCCCAGGGGCAGGGACCGGGACTGAAGCTTTCTTT. Translation gives CASSPGAGTGTEAFF.

This clonotype has a handful of counts. The V call is TRBV7-2, the J call TRBJ1-2, with D possibly matching TRBD1 (5 bases). The CDR3 runs 15 residues. Germline V gene lookup returns CDR1 SGHTA and CDR2 FQGNSA. The V end lost 2 bases, the J end lost 4 bases, and 14 bases lay between the germline ends. The DNA for the CDR3 is TGTGCCAGCAGCTTATATAAGCAGGGAGGCTATGGCTACACCTTC. Protein sequence: CASSLYKQGGYGYTF.

The gene calls are TRBV18 and TRBJ1-2, with 9 nucleotides matching TRBD1. V gave up 3 bases and J gave up 1 base; unmatched junction bases: 9. The germline V gene encodes CDR1 KGHSH and CDR2 LQKENI. The CDR3 is 17 amino acids. CDR3 DNA sequence: TGTGCCAGCTCACCCTCGGGACAGGGCCCGGGTAACTATGGCTACACCTTC. Amino acid sequence: CASSPSGQGPGNYGYTF.

This clonotype was counted only a few times. CDR3 sequence: CSVGTTYEQYF. CDR3 coding DNA: TGCAGCGTTGGGACAACCTACGAGCAGTACTTC. The rearrangement links TRBV29-1 to TRBJ2-7; a weak D match, TRBD1 (5 bases). V gave up 4 bases and J gave up 2 bases, with 6 bases separating them. The germline CDR1 and CDR2 sequences are SQVTM and ANQGSEA. The CDR3 consists of 11 residues.

This clonotype was counted between two and nine times. CDR3 loop: CASSRLNTGELFF. The CDR3 DNA follows: TGTGCCAGCAGCCGATTAAACACCGGGGAGCTGTTTTTT. V gene TRBV3-1 combines with J gene TRBJ2-2; no firm D call. Germline CDR1 is LGHDT and CDR2 is YNNKEL (reference sequence). This CDR3 comprises 13 residues. Trimming took off 4 bases at V and 2 bases at J, with 5 bases between the two ends.

The chain combines TRBV20-1 with TRBJ2-3; 8 bases fit TRBD2. With V trimmed by 5 bases and J by 6 bases, 10 bases remained unmatched. Germline CDR1 and CDR2: DFQATT and SNEGSKA (reference sequence). There are 14 residues in the CDR3. The CDR3 nucleotides are TGCAGTGCTCGGACTAGCCAATCTTGGGATACGCAGTATTTT. This sequence encodes CSARTSQSWDTQYF.

The chain recombines TRBV7-9 with TRBJ2-4, with 7 bases matching TRBD1. The ends lost 2 bases at V and 1 base at J; junction bases unmatched: 5. Germline-derived CDR1 and CDR2 are SEHNR and FQNEAQ (reference sequence). The CDR3 length is 16 residues. DNA of the CDR3: TGTGCCAGCAGCTTAATACAGGGGTCTGCCAAAAACATTCAGTACTTC. Its protein product is CASSLIQGSAKNIQYF.

The table lists this clonotype with a few counts. The chain has TRBV7-8 and TRBJ2-5; 9 nucleotides align to TRBD1. The CDR3 extends over 15 amino acids. The ends lost 3 bases at V and 3 bases at J; junction bases unmatched: 5. Germline V CDR1 and CDR2: SGHVS, FQNEAQ. The CDR3 region is CASSLDRGREETQYF. DNA for the CDR3: TGTGCCAGCAGCTTGGACAGGGGCCGGGAAGAGACCCAGTACTTC.

There are a few counts of this clonotype. The genes are TRBV6-2 or TRBV6-3 and TRBJ1-1; a weak D match, TRBD1 (5 bases). The CDR3 consists of 13 residues. Germline V gene data show CDR1 as MNHEY and CDR2 as SVGEGT. V gave up 7 bases and J gave up 1 base, with 10 bases separating them. The CDR3 DNA follows: TGTGCCAGCATCCTGGACACGAACACTGAAGCTTTCTTT. Amino acids: CASILDTNTEAFF.

The chain joins TRBV9 to TRBJ1-2; tentatively, D is TRBD1 (5 bases). V was pared by 4 bases and J by 8 bases, with 21 bases between. CDR1 is SGDLS, CDR2 YYNGEE, per germline. This CDR3 spans 15 amino acids. CDR3 loop: CASSPPRGPLDGYTF. CDR3 bases: TGTGCCAGCAGCCCTCCCCGGGGCCCCCTAGACGGCTACACCTTC.

A few counts support this clonotype. The rearrangement joins TRBV5-6 to TRBJ2-7; TRBD1 might be the D (5 bases). Germline values: CDR1 SGHDT, CDR2 YYEEEE. Trimming stripped 3 bases from V and 0 bases from J, with 25 bases between. The CDR3 covers 19 residues. CDR3 coding DNA: TGTGCCAGCAGCTCCGTGTTGGCAGGGCGGCTACTCAGCTCCTACGAGCAGTACTTC. This translates into CASSSVLAGRLLSSYEQYF.

The chain is built from TRBV29-1 and TRBJ2-1; 7 nucleotides align to TRBD2. Germline V gene data show CDR1 as SQVTM and CDR2 as ANQGSEA. J lost 10 bases, V lost 6 bases, and 6 bases had no gene match. CDR3 length equals 11 residues. The CDR3 region has the DNA TGCAGCGTGGGGGGGGTTTACGAGCAGTTCTTC. Translated, it gives CSVGGVYEQFF.

The V gene is TRBV6-5, the J gene TRBJ1-6; D call uncertain. Germline V CDR1 and CDR2: MNHEY, SVGAGI. The CDR3 totals 12 residues. V was shortened by 6 bases and J by 7 bases, with 7 bases between the two germline ends. The CDR3: CASSPRNSPLHF. CDR3 coding DNA: TGTGCCAGCAGCCCCCGAAATTCACCCCTCCACTTT.

V is TRBV20-1 and J is TRBJ2-7; D could derive from TRBD1 or TRBD2 (5 bases each). CDR3 size: 11 residues. Germline V gene lookup returns CDR1 DFQATT and CDR2 SNEGSKA (reference sequence). The germline V and J ends were trimmed by 4 bases and 7 bases, with 11 bases remaining between them. CDR3 sequence: CSATGTREQYF. DNA of the CDR3: TGCAGTGCTACCGGGACGAGGGAGCAGTACTTC.

The chain is built from TRBV6-2 or TRBV6-3 and TRBJ2-3; D might be TRBD2 (6 bases). V was shortened by 8 bases and J by 4 bases, with 13 bases between the two germline ends. Germline-derived CDR1 and CDR2 are MNHEY and SVGEGT. CDR3 size: 13 residues. For the CDR3, the DNA is TGTGCCAGCCGCCGACTAGTCGCAGATACGCAGTATTTT. As protein: CASRRLVADTQYF.

This chain uses TRBV20-1 with TRBJ2-3, with D perhaps given as TRBD1 or TRBD2 (5 bases each). The CDR3 extends over 15 amino acids. V gave up 0 bases and J gave up 2 bases, with 12 bases separating them. Germline V gene data show CDR1 as DFQATT and CDR2 as SNEGSKA (reference sequence). CDR3 sequence reads: CSARDPGPTTDTQYF. CDR3 bases: TGCAGTGCTAGAGATCCGGGACCCACCACAGATACGCAGTATTTT.

This chain links TRBV20-1 with TRBJ2-1, with 8 positions matching TRBD1. The germline V gene has CDR1 DFQATT and CDR2 SNEGSKA (reference sequence). This CDR3 comprises 13 residues. The CDR3 DNA sequence: TGCAGCAATACAGGGGGTCTCTACAATGAGCAGTTCTTC. This encodes CSNTGGLYNEQFF.

This clonotype was recorded many times. The chain employs TRBV20-1 and TRBJ1-2; 8 nucleotides match TRBD1. Germline V CDR1 and CDR2: DFQATT, SNEGSKA (reference sequence). The CDR3 extends over 11 amino acids. J lost 8 bases, V lost 6 bases, and 5 bases had no gene match. The CDR3 loop is CSALTGDGYTF. Written as DNA, the CDR3 is TGCAGTGCCCTGACAGGGGACGGCTACACCTTC.

This clonotype was recorded a few times. This chain connects TRBV18 to TRBJ1-1, with D possibly TRBD1 on 5 matching bases. The ends were cut back, 3 bases at V and 5 bases at J, with 16 bases in the middle. Germline CDR1 KGHSH, CDR2 LQKENI. The CDR3 consists of 15 residues. CDR3 amino acids: CASSPIPIQGTEAFF. As DNA, the CDR3 is TGTGCCAGCTCACCGATTCCGATTCAGGGAACTGAAGCTTTCTTT.

V is TRBV11-2 and J is TRBJ2-7; TRBD2 matches at 8 bases. Trimming removed 3 bases from V and 2 bases from J; junction bases left unmatched: 3. Germline-derived CDR1 and CDR2 are SGHAT and FQNNGV. This CDR3 contains 14 residues. The CDR3 nucleotides read TGTGCCAGCAGCTTTAGCGGGGACGCCTACGAGCAGTACTTC. As protein: CASSFSGDAYEQYF.

This chain connects TRBV7-8 to TRBJ2-4; D gene ambiguous. From germline, CDR1 is SGHVS and CDR2 FQNEAQ. The CDR3 has 14 residues. The ends were cut back, 5 bases at V and 15 bases at J, with 23 bases in the middle. The CDR3 DNA reads as TGTGCCAGCAGCCCAACCCCCGGACGGCCGACGACGTACTTC. It codes for CASSPTPGRPTTYF. The variable domain in full, with the rest retrieved from reference TRBV7-8 and TRBJ2-4, is GAGVSQSPRYKVAKRGQDVALRCDPISGHVSLFWYQQALGQGPEFLTYFQNEAQLDKSGLPSDRFFAERPEGSVSTLKIQRTQQEDSAVYLCASSPTPGRPTTYFGAGTRLSVL.

A few counts support this clonotype. The CDR3 DNA follows: TGTGCCAGCAGTGGACCTGAAGCTTTCTTT. Its translation: CASSGPEAFF. The chain carries TRBV25-1 and TRBJ1-1; D is undetermined. Germline V gene sequence: CDR1 MGHDK, CDR2 SYGVNS. This CDR3 has 10 amino acids. V was pared by 4 bases and J by 6 bases, with 3 bases between.

The rearrangement uses TRBV29-1 and TRBJ2-1; 9 bases are a match to TRBD1. The V and J ends lost 5 bases and 6 bases, in that order; junction bases with no gene match: 2. The CDR3 length is 12 residues. CDR1 is SQVTM and CDR2 is ANQGSEA in the germline V gene. The CDR3 sequence: CSVRTGVNEQFF. The CDR3 nucleotides read TGCAGCGTTAGGACAGGGGTCAATGAGCAGTTCTTC.

This clonotype was counted only a few times. The chain carries TRBV11-2 and TRBJ2-3, with 9 bases identical to TRBD2. CDR1 SGHAT and CDR2 FQNNGV come from the germline V gene. The junction had 16 bases not matched to a gene; V was cut back by 0 bases and J by 3 bases. The CDR3 runs to 20 residues. The CDR3 nucleotides are TGTGCCAGCAGCTTAGATATATGGTCGGCGGGAGGGCCTACTACAGATACGCAGTATTTT. Translation gives CASSLDIWSAGGPTTDTQYF.